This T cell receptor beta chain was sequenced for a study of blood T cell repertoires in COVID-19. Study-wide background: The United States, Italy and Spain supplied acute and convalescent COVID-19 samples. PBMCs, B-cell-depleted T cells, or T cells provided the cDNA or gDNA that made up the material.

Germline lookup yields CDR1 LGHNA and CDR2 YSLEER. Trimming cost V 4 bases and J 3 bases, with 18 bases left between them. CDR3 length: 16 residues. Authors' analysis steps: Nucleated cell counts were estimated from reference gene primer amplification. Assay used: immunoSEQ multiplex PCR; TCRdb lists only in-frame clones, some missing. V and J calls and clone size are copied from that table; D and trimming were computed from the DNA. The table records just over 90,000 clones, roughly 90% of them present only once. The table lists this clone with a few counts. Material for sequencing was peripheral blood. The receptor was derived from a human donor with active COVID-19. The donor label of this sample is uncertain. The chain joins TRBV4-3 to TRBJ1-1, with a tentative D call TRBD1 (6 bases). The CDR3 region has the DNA TGCGCCAGCAGCCCTTTCTATATAGGGGGGGACACTGAAGCTTTCTTT. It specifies CASSPFYIGGDTEAFF.